This record covers a single TCR beta chain. Antigen unknown. The study made its TCR cDNA through 5'RACE template switching. That step introduced a universal primer site along with UMIs. In TCRdb, the 5' RACE reads were re-called with MiXCR into one record per CDR3 protein. The data hold around 310,000 distinct CDR3 sequences, with almost 4% observed a single time. These data belong to a study of T cells after yellow fever vaccination. Whole-study context: SMART-Seq v4 Ultra Low Input handled preparation of low-cell-number fractions. Study-level findings and limits: Overall, a small share of clonotypes was seen in both CD4 and CD8 compartments. Abundant contaminating clonotypes from the bulk population could appear in FACS-sorted repertoires.

The material sequenced was PBMCs, taken 5 days after the yellow fever booster vaccination. The TCR sequence derives from a man aged 18-30 years who received the YFV17D yellow fever vaccine.

This CDR3 is CSGGGFYNSPLHF. CDR3 DNA sequence: TGCAGTGGGGGGGGATTCTATAATTCACCCCTCCACTTT. V is TRBV20-1 and J is TRBJ1-6, with TRBD1 as a possible D gene (5 bases). CDR1 and CDR2 from the germline V gene are DFQATT and SNEGSKA (reference sequence). The CDR3 loop spans 13 amino acids. V dropped 7 bases and J dropped 3 bases, with 10 bases sitting between them.